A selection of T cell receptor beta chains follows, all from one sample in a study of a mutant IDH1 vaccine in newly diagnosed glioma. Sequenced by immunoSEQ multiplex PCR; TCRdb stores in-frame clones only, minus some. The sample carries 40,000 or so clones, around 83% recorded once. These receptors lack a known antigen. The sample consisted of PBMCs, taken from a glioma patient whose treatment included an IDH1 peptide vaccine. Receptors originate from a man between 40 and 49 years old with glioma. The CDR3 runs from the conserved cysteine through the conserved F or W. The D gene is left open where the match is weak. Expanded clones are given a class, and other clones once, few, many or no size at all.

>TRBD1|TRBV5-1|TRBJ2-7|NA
CASSLAGQGDEQYF
TGCGCCAGCAGCTTGGCGGGACAGGGGGACGAGCAGTACTTC
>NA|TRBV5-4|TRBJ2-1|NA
CASSPLVGRDLFNEQFF
TGTGCCAGCAGCCCTTTAGTCGGGCGGGATCTTTTCAATGAGCAGTTCTTC
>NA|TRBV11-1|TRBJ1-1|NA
CASRRGGWGTEAFF
TGTGCCAGCAGGAGAGGGGGTTGGGGCACTGAAGCTTTCTTT
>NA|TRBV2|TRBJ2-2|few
CASAYTGELFF
TGTGCCAGCGCTTACACCGGGGAGCTGTTTTTT
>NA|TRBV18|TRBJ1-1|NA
CASSPGNPENTEAFF
TGTGCCAGCTCACCGGGCAACCCGGAGAACACTGAAGCTTTCTTT
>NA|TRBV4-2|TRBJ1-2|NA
CASSQDQGNPYGYTF
TGTGCCAGCAGCCAAGATCAGGGTAACCCGTATGGCTACACCTTC
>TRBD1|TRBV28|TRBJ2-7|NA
CASSRTGYEQYF
TGTGCCAGCAGTCGGACAGGGTACGAGCAGTACTTC
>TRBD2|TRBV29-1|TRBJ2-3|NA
CSPTGTSATDTQYF
TGCAGCCCCACCGGGACTAGCGCCACAGATACGCAGTATTTT
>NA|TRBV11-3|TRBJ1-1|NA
CASSRGLSGNTEAFF
TGTGCCAGCAGCAGGGGTCTTTCGGGGAACACTGAAGCTTTCTTT
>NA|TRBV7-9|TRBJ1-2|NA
CASNTRQDGYTF
TGTGCCAGCAACACTAGACAGGACGGCTACACCTTC
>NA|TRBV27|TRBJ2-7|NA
CASSASTGIHEQYF
TGTGCCAGCAGTGCCTCCACAGGGATCCACGAGCAGTACTTC
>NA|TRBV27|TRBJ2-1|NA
CASSPGWAESSYNEQFF
TGTGCCAGCAGTCCGGGCTGGGCGGAAAGCTCCTACAATGAGCAGTTCTTC
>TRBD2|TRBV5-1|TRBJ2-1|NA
CASSSQRETGEQFF
TGCGCCAGCAGCTCCCAGCGGGAGACCGGTGAGCAGTTCTTC